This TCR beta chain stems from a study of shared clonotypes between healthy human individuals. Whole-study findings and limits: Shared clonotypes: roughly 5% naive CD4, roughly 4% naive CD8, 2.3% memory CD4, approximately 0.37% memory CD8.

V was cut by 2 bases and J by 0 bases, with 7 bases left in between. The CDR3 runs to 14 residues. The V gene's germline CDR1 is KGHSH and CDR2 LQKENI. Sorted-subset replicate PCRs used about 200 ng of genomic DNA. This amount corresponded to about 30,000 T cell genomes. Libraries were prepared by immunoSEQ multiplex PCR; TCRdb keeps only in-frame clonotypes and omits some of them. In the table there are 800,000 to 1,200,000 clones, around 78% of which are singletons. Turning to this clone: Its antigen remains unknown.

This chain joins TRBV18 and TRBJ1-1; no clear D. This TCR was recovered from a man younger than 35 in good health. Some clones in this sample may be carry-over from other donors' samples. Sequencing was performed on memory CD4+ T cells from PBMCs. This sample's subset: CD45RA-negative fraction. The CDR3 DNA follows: TGTGCCAGCTCACCAAGACTGCTGAACACTGAAGCTTTCTTT. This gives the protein CASSPRLLNTEAFF.